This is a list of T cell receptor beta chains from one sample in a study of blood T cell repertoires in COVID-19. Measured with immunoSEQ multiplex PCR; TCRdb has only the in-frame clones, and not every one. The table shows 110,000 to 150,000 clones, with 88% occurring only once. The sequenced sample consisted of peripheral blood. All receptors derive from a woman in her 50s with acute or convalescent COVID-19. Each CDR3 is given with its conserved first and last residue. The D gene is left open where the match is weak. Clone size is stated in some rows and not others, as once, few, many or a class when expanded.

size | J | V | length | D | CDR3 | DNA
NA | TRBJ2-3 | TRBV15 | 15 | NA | CATRHRPSPTDTQYF | TGTGCCACCCGACATAGGCCCTCACCCACAGATACGCAGTATTTT
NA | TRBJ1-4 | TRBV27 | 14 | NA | CASSPPGLWQKLFF | TGTGCCAGCAGTCCGCCGGGACTCTGGCAAAAACTGTTTTTT
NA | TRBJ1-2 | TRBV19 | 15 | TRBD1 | CASSSSGGAGYGYTF | TGTGCCAGTAGTTCTTCAGGGGGCGCAGGCTATGGCTACACCTTC
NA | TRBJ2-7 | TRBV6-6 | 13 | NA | CASSRGDYYEQYF | TGTGCCAGCAGTAGGGGGGACTACTACGAGCAGTACTTC
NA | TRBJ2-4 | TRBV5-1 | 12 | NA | CASSLDRYIQYF | TGCGCCAGCAGCTTGGATCGGTACATTCAGTACTTC
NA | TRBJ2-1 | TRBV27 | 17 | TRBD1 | CASRPSGTGPEDNEQFF | TGTGCCAGCAGGCCCTCCGGGACAGGACCTGAAGACAATGAGCAGTTCTTC
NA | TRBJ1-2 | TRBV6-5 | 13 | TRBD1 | CASSPRQGYGYTF | TGTGCCAGCAGTCCACGACAGGGATATGGCTACACCTTC
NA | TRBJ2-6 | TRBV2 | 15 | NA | CASSEDRFGANVLTF | TGTGCCAGCAGTGAAGACCGGTTTGGGGCCAACGTCCTGACTTTC
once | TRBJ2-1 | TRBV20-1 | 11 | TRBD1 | CSARQGQVMFF | TGCAGTGCTAGACAAGGACAGGTGATGTTCTTC
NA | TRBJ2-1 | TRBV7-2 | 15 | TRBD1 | CASSPTGAGFNEQFF | TGTGCCAGCAGCCCAACAGGGGCGGGTTTTAATGAGCAGTTCTTC
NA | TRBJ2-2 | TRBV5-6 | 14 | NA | CASSLVRYTGELFF | TGTGCCAGCAGCTTGGTCAGGTACACCGGGGAGCTGTTTTTT
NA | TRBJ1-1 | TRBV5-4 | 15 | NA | CASSLGGLGGVEAFF | TGTGCCAGCAGCTTGGGTGGACTCGGTGGAGTTGAAGCTTTCTTT
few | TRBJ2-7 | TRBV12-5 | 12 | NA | CASGFSHYEQYF | TGTGCTAGTGGTTTTAGCCACTACGAGCAGTACTTC
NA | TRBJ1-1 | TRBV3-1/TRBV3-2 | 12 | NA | CASRNQNTEAFF | TGTGCCAGCAGAAATCAGAACACTGAAGCTTTCTTT
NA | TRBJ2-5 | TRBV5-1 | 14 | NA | CASSFSYPKETQYF | TGCGCCAGCAGCTTTAGTTACCCGAAAGAGACCCAGTACTTC
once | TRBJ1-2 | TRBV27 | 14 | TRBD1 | CASRGTGVRYGYTF | TGTGCCAGCAGGGGGACAGGGGTTCGCTATGGCTACACCTTC
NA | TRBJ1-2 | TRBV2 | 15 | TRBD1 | CASSPPGQVRYGYTF | TGTGCCAGCAGTCCTCCGGGACAGGTTCGCTATGGCTACACCTTC
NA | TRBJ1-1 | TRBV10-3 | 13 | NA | CAINWDTNTEAFF | TGTGCCATCAATTGGGACACCAACACTGAAGCTTTCTTT
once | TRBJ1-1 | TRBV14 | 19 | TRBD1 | CASSQDEGYRGRGNTEAFF | TGTGCCAGCAGCCAAGATGAAGGGTACAGGGGCAGAGGGAACACTGAAGCTTTCTTT
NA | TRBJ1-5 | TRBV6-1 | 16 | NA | CASSEQGAGSNQPQHF | TGTGCCAGCAGTGAACAAGGGGCAGGCAGCAATCAGCCCCAGCATTTT
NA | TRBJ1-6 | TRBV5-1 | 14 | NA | CASSPEPSNSPLHF | TGCGCCAGCAGCCCTGAACCTAGTAATTCACCCCTCCACTTT
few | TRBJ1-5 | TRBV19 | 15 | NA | CASKPLADFDQPQHF | TGTGCCAGCAAGCCCCTTGCGGACTTCGATCAGCCCCAGCATTTT
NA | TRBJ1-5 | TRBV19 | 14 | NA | CASSIQGLGQPQHF | TGTGCCAGTAGTATCCAGGGTTTGGGTCAGCCCCAGCATTTT
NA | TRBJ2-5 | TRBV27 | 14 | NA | CASSLWDDRKTQYF | TGTGCCAGCAGTTTATGGGACGACAGGAAGACCCAGTACTTC
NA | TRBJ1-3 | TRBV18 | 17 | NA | CASSPREAASSGNTIYF | TGTGCCAGCTCACCACGGGAGGCAGCTAGCTCTGGAAACACCATATATTTT
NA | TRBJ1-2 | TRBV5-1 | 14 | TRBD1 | CASSSRLQGGGYTF | TGCGCCAGCAGCTCACGACTACAGGGGGGTGGCTACACCTTC
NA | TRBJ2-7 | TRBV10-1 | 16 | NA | CASSRAPTQGAVEQYF | TGCGCCAGCAGCCGAGCCCCCACACAGGGCGCGGTCGAACAGTACTTC
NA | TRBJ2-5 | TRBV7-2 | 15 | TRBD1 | CASSFRTGVSETQYF | TGTGCCAGCAGCTTCCGGACAGGGGTTTCCGAGACCCAGTACTTC
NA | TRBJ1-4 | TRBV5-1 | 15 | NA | CASSLGGSTNEKLFF | TGCGCCAGCAGCTTGGGCGGATCAACTAATGAAAAACTGTTTTTT
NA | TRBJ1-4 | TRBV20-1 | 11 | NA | CSARFNEKLFF | TGCAGTGCCCGGTTTAATGAAAAACTGTTTTTT
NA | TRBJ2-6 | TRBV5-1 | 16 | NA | CASLDGGEVGANVLTF | TGCGCGAGCTTGGACGGAGGAGAAGTTGGGGCCAACGTCCTGACTTTC
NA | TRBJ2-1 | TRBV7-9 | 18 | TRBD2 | CASSDAKLASGRSREQFF | TGTGCCAGCAGCGACGCTAAACTGGCTAGCGGGAGATCTCGTGAGCAGTTCTTC
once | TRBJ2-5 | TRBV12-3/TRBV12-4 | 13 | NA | CASSPGNQETQYF | TGTGCCAGCAGCCCGGGGAACCAAGAGACCCAGTACTTC
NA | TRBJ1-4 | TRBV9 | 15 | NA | CASSVGWEQVEKLFF | TGTGCCAGCAGCGTAGGATGGGAGCAGGTTGAAAAACTGTTTTTT
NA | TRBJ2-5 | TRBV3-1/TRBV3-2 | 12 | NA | CASSQDSRTQYF | TGTGCCAGCAGCCAAGATTCCCGGACCCAGTACTTC
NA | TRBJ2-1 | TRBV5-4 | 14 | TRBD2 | CASSSGLAINEQFF | TGTGCCAGCAGCTCGGGACTAGCGATCAATGAGCAGTTCTTC
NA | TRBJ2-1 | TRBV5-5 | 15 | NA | CASSLRSSSYNEQFF | TGTGCCAGCAGCTTGAGGAGCAGCTCCTACAATGAGCAGTTCTTC
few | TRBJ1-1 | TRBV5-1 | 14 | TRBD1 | CASSFVDRDTEAFF | TGCGCCAGCAGCTTTGTAGACAGGGACACTGAAGCTTTCTTT
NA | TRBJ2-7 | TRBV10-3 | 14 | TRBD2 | CASCPGLAVGEQYF | TGTGCCAGCTGCCCGGGACTAGCGGTTGGTGAGCAGTACTTC
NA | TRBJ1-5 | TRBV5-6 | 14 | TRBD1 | CASSLSGGPQPQHF | TGTGCCAGCAGCTTGTCAGGGGGGCCCCAGCCCCAGCATTTT
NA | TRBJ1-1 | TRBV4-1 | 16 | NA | CASSQPTRRMNTEAFF | TGCGCCAGCAGCCAACCGACGAGGCGGATGAACACTGAAGCTTTCTTT
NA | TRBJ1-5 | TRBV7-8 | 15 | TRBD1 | CASRRGTARNQPQHF | TGTGCCAGCAGACGAGGGACAGCACGCAATCAGCCCCAGCATTTT
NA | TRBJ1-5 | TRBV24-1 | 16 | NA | CATSGSTGVSNQPQHF | TGTGCCACCAGTGGCTCGACAGGAGTTAGCAATCAGCCCCAGCATTTT
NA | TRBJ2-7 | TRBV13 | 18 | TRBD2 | CASSFLPTSGDVEGEQYF | TGTGCCAGCAGCTTCCTCCCAACTAGCGGAGATGTCGAGGGGGAGCAGTACTTC
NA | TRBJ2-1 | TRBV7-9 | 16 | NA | CASSLVRAVSYNEQFF | TGTGCCAGCAGCTTAGTTCGAGCGGTATCCTACAATGAGCAGTTCTTC
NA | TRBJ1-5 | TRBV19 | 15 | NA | CASSIITRGNQPQHF | TGTGCCAGTAGTATCATTACCAGGGGCAATCAGCCCCAGCATTTT
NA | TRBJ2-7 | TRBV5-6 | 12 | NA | CASSLPGNEQYF | TGTGCCAGCAGCTTGCCAGGGAACGAGCAGTACTTC
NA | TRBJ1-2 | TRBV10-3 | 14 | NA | CAISERQADYGYTF | TGTGCCATCAGTGAAAGACAGGCGGACTATGGCTACACCTTC
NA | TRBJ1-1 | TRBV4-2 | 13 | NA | CASSHRVNTEAFF | TGTGCCAGCAGCCACCGGGTGAACACTGAAGCTTTCTTT
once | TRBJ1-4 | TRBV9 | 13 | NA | CASSVGGSPQLFF | TGTGCCAGCAGCGTAGGCGGCAGCCCTCAACTGTTTTTT
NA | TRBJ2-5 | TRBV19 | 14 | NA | CASSITRGIETQYF | TGTGCCAGTAGTATAACAAGGGGGATCGAGACCCAGTACTTC